These 9 T cell receptor beta chains came from one sample sequenced in a study of T cells in Graves' hyperthyroidism and ophthalmopathy. TCR beta CDR3 region amplification was performed from RNA transcripts. The HTBI primer set was used in a first-round RT-PCR of the TCR CDR3. In TCRdb, the multiplex PCR reads were re-called with MiXCR into one record per CDR3 protein. This sample yields around 800,000 distinct CDR3 sequences, of which 38% are seen a single time; 8% to 9% belongs to the top ten. Material for sequencing was blood. These receptors originate from a man younger than 35 with Graves' hyperthyroidism.

The sample holds one count of this clonotype. The chain combines TRBV12-3 or TRBV12-4 with TRBJ1-5; 12 nucleotides line up with TRBD1. This CDR3 has 16 residues. V dropped 5 bases and J dropped 7; count of bases not matched to a gene: 9. CDR3 loop: CASSRLGTGGGQPQHF. The CDR3 nucleotides are TGTGCCAGCAGTCGACTCGGGACAGGGGGCGGCCAGCCCCAGCATTTT.

This clonotype appeared many times. The chain uses TRBV29-1 and TRBJ2-7; 8 bases fit TRBD1. The V gene end was trimmed by 4 bases and the J gene end by 4 bases; junction bases not matched to a gene: 6. There are 13 residues in the CDR3. Germline CDR1 and CDR2: SQVTM and ANQGSEA. The CDR3 loop is CSVGSTGAYEQYF. The CDR3 bases are TGCAGCGTTGGATCGACAGGGGCTTACGAGCAGTACTTC.

At least ten counts were recorded for this clonotype. This chain joins TRBV12-3 or TRBV12-4 and TRBJ1-2; D is possibly TRBD1 (6 bases). V was shortened by 4 bases and J by 3 bases, with 9 bases between the two germline ends. The CDR3 sequence is 13 residues long. CDR3 sequence (DNA): TGTGCCAGCAGTTCAAGACAGGACTATGGCTACACCTTC. Encoded protein: CASSSRQDYGYTF.

J is TRBJ2-3 and V is TRBV20-1; no clear D gene. Per germline, CDR1 DFQATT and CDR2 SNEGSKA (reference sequence). V shed 0 bases and J shed 6 bases, with 13 bases lying between them. The CDR3 length is 14 residues. The CDR3 loop is CSARDSGYDDTQYF. CDR3 DNA sequence: TGCAGTGCTAGAGACTCTGGGTATGACGATACGCAGTATTTT.

The rearrangement links TRBV10-3 to TRBJ1-1; the D gene is possibly TRBD1 (5 bases). This CDR3 spans 14 amino acids. V shed 10 bases and J shed 1 base, with 16 bases lying between them. The germline CDR1 and CDR2 sequences are ENHRY and SYGVKD. CDR3: CASRQRQRNTEAFF. CDR3 DNA: TGTGCCAGCAGACAAAGACAGAGGAACACTGAAGCTTTCTTT.

The J gene is TRBJ2-7, the V gene TRBV7-2; D tentatively fits TRBD1 or TRBD2 (5 bases each). This CDR3 has 14 residues. V gave up 6 bases and J gave up 6 bases, with 18 bases separating them. In germline, CDR1 is SGHTA, CDR2 FQGNSA. This CDR3 reads CASSLFRDRREQYF. In DNA, the CDR3 is TGTGCCAGCAGTCTATTCAGGGACCGTCGCGAGCAGTACTTC.

Notes on this clonotype: Compared with germline, one end of the junction differs, possibly owing to a read error. The chain links TRBV14 to TRBJ1-2, with no clear D. The CDR3 consists of 14 residues. Per germline, CDR1 SGHDN and CDR2 FVKESK. CDR3 in DNA: TGTGCCGGCAGCCCCGCCCCCGCTAACTATGGCTACACCTTC. Amino acid sequence: CAGSPAPANYGYTF.

The J gene is TRBJ1-1, the V gene TRBV14, with a tentative D call TRBD1 (6 bases). CDR1 is SGHDN, CDR2 FVKESK, per germline. Trimming took 0 bases from V and 0 from J, leaving 11 bases between them. This CDR3 contains 16 residues. The CDR3 protein is CASSQDFGTLNTEAFF. In nucleotides, the CDR3 is TGTGCCAGCAGCCAAGATTTCGGGACATTGAACACTGAAGCTTTCTTT.

As for this clonotype: A much more abundant neighbour one base away suggests this may be a read error. The chain has TRBV9 and TRBJ1-1; 10 bases match TRBD1. Germline CDR1 SGDLS, CDR2 YYNGEE. The CDR3 contains 15 residues. CDR3 coding DNA: TGTGCCGGCAGCGCCCCGGGACAGGGGACCACTGAAGCTTTCTTT. Translation gives CAGSAPGQGTTEAFF.